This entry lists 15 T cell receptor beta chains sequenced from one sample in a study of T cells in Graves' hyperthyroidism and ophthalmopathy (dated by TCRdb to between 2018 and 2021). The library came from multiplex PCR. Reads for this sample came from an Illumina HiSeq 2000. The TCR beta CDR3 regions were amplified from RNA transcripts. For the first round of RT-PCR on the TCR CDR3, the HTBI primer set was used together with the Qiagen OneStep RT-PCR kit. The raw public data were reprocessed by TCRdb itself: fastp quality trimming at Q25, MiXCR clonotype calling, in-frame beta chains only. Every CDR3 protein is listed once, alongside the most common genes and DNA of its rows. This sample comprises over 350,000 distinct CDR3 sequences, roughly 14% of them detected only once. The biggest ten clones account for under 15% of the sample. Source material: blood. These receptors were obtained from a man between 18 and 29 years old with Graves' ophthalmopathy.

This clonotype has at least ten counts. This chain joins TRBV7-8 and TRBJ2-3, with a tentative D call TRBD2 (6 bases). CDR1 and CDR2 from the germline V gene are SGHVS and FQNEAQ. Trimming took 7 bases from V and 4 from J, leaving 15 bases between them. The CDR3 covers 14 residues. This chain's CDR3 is CASNTGGGPDTQYF. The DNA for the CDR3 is TGTGCCAGCAACACTGGGGGAGGTCCAGATACGCAGTATTTT.

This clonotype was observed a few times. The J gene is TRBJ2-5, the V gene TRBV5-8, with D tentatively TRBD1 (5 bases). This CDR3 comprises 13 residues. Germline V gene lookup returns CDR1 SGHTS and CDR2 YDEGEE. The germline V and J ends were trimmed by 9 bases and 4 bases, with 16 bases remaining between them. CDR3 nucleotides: TGTGCCATCACCAACAGGCAAGGAGAGACCCAGTACTTC. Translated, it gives CAITNRQGETQYF.

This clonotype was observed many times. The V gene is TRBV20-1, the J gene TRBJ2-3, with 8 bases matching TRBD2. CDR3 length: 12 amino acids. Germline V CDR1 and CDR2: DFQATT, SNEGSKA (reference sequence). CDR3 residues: CSGGASTDTQYF. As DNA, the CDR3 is TGCAGCGGGGGGGCAAGCACAGATACGCAGTATTTT.

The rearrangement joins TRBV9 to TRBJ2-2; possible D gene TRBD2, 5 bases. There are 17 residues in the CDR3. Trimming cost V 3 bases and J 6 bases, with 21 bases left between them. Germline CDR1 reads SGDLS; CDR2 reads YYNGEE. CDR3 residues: CASSGLEGASFSGELFF. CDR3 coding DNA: TGTGCCAGCAGCGGGCTCGAGGGAGCAAGCTTTTCCGGGGAGCTGTTTTTT.

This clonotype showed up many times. The CDR3 spells CASSPGLALYSTDTQYF. CDR3 DNA sequence: TGTGCCAGCAGCCCCGGACTAGCCTTATATAGCACAGATACGCAGTATTTT. This sequence joins TRBV11-2 and TRBJ2-3; TRBD2 matches at 8 bases. The CDR3 has 17 amino acids. V was clipped by 5 bases and J by 0 bases; unmatched bases: 10. The germline V gene encodes CDR1 SGHAT and CDR2 FQNNGV.

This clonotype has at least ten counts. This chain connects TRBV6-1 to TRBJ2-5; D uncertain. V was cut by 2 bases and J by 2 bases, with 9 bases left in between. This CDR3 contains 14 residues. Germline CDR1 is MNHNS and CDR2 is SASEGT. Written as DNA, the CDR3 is TGTGCCAGCAGTGAACTGGTAGGACAAGAGACCCAGTACTTC. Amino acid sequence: CASSELVGQETQYF.

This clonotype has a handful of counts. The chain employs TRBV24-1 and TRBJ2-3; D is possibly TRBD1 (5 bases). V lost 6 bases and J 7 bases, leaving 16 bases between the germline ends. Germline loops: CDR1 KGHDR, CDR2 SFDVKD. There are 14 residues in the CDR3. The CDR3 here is CATSPRSGAHTQYF. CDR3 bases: TGTGCCACCAGTCCCCGGAGTGGGGCACATACGCAGTATTTT.

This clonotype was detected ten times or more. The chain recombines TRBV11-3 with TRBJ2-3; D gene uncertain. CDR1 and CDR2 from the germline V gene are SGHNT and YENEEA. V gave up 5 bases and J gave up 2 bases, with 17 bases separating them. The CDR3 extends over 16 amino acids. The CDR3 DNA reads TGTGCCAGCAGCCTCCGAGGAGCGCAAAACACAGATACGCAGTATTTT. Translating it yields CASSLRGAQNTDTQYF.

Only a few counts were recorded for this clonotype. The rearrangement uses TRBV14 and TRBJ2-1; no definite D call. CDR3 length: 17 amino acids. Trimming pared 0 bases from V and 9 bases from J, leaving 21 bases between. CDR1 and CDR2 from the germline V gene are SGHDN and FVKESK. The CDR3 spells CASSQDSRRTSWGEQFF. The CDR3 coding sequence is TGTGCCAGCAGCCAAGATAGTCGGCGCACCTCCTGGGGTGAGCAGTTCTTC.

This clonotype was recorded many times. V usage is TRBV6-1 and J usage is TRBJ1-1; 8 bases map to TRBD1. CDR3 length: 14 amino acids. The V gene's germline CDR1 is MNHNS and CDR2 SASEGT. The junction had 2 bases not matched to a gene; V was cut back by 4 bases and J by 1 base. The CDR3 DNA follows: TGTGCCAGCAGTGGGCAGGGGGCGAACACTGAAGCTTTCTTT. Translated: CASSGQGANTEAFF.

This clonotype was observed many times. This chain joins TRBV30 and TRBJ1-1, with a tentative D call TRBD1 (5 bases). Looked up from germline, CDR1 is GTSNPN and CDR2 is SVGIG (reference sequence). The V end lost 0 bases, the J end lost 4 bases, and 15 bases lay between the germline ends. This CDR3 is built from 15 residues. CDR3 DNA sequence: TGTGCCTGGAGTGTACCGGGACGTTTGGGCACTGAAGCTTTCTTT. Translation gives CAWSVPGRLGTEAFF.

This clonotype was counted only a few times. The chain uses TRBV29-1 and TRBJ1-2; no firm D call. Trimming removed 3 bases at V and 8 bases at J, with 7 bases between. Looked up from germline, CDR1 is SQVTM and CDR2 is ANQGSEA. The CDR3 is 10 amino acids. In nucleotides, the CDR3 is TGCAGCGTTGAGTCGGGCGGCTACACCTTC. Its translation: CSVESGGYTF.

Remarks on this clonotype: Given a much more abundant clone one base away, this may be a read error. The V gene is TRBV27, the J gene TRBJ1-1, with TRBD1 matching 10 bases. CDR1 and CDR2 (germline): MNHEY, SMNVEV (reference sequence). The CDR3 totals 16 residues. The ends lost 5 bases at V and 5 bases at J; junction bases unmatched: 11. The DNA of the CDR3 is TGTGCCAGCAGTCTCTCCCGGGACAGGGGCGAAACTGAAGCTTTCTTT. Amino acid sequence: CASSLSRDRGETEAFF.

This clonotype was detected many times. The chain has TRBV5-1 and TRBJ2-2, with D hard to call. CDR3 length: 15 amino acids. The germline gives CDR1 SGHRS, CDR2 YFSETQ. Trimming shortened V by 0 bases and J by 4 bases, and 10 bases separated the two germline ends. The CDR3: CASSLEGSLTGELFF. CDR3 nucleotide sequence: TGCGCCAGCAGCTTGGAGGGTAGTCTCACCGGGGAGCTGTTTTTT.

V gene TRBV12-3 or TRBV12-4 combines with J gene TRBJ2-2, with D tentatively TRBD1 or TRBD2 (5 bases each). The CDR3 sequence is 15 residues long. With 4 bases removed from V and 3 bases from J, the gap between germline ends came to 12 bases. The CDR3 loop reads CASSSPGPDTGELFF. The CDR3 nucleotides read TGTGCCAGCAGTTCCCCGGGACCCGACACCGGGGAGCTGTTTTTT.